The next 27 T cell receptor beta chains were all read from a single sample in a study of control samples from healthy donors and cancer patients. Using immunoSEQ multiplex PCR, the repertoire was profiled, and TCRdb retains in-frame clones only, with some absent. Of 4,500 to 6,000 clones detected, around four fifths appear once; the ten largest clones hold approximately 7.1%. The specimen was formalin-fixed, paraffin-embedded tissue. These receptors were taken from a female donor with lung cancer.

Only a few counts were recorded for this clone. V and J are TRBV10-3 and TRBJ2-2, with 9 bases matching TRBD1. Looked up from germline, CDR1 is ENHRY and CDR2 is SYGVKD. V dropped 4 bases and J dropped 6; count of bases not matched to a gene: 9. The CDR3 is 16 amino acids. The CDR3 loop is CAISGTRTGEAGELFF. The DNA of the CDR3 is TGTGCCATCAGTGGGACCAGGACAGGGGAAGCCGGGGAGCTGTTTTTT.

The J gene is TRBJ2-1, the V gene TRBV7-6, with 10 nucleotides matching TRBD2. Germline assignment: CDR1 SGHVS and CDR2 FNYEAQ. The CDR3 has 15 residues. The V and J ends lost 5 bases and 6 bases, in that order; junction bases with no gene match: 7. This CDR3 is CASSPDSGRFNEQFF. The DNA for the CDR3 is TGTGCCAGCAGCCCCGATAGCGGGAGGTTCAATGAGCAGTTCTTC. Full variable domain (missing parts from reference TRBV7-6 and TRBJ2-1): GAGVSQSPRYKVTKRGQDVALRCDPISGHVSLYWYRQALGQGPEFLTYFNYEAQQDKSGLPNDRFSAERPEGSISTLTIQRTEQRDSAMYRCASSPDSGRFNEQFFGPGTRLTVL.

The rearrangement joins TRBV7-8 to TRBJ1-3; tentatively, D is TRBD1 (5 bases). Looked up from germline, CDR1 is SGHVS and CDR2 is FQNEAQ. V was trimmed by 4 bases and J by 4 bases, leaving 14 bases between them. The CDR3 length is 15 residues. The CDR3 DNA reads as TGTGCCAGCAGCTCCGTCGGGCCAGGGGGAAACACCATATATTTT. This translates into CASSSVGPGGNTIYF.

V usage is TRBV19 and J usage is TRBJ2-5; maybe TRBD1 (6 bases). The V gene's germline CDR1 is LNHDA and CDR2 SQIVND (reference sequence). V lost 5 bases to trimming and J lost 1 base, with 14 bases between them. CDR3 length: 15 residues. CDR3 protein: CASSPRQETQETQYF. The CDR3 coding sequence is TGTGCCAGTAGTCCCCGACAGGAAACCCAAGAGACCCAGTACTTC.

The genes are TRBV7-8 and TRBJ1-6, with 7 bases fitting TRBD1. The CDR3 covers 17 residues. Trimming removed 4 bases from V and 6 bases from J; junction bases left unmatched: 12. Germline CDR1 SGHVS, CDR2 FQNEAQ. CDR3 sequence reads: CASSYGQAGYVNSPLHF. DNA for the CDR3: TGTGCCAGCAGCTACGGACAGGCGGGGTATGTTAATTCACCCCTCCACTTT.

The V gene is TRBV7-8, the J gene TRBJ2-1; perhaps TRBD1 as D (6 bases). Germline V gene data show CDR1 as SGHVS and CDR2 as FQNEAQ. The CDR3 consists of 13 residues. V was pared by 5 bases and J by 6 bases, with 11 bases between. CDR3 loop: CASSPGTTNEQFF. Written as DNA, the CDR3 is TGTGCCAGCAGCCCCGGGACAACCAATGAGCAGTTCTTC.

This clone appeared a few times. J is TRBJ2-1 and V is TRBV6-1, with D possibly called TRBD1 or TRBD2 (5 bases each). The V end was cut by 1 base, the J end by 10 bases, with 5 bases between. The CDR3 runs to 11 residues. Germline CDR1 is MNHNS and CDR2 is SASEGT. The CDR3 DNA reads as TGTGCCAGCAGTGAAGGGGGGGAGCAGTTCTTC. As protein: CASSEGGEQFF.

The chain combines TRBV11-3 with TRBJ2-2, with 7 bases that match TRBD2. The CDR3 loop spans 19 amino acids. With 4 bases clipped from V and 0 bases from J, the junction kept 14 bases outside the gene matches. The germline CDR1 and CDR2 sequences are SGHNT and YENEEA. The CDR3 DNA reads TGTGCCAGCAGCTATCGAGATGGGCTAGCGGAGACGAACACCGGGGAGCTGTTTTTT. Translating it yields CASSYRDGLAETNTGELFF.

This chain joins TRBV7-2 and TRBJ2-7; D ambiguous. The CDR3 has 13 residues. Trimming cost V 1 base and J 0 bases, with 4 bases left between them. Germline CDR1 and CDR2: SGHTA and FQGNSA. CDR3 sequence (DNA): TGTGCCAGCAGCTTAGGGTACTCCTACGAGCAGTACTTC. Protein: CASSLGYSYEQYF.

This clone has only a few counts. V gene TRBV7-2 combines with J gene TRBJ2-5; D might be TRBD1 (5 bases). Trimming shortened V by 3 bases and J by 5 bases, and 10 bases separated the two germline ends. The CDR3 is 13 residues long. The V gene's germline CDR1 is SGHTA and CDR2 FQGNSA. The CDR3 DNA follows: TGTGCCAGCAGCTTTTCCAGGGTTGAGACCCAGTACTTC. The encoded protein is CASSFSRVETQYF.

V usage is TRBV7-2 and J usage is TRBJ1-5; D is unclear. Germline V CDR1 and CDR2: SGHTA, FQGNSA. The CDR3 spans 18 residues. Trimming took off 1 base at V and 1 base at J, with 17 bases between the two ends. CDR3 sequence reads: CASSLVPRTAGSNQPQHF. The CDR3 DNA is TGTGCCAGCAGCTTAGTTCCCCGGACGGCCGGGAGCAATCAGCCCCAGCATTTT.

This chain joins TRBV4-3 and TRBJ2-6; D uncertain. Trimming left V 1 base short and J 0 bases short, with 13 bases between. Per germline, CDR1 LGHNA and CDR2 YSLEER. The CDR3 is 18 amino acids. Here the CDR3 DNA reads TGCGCCAGCAGCCAAGCGGAAGGATCTAGCTCTGGGGCCAACGTCCTGACTTTC. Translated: CASSQAEGSSSGANVLTF.

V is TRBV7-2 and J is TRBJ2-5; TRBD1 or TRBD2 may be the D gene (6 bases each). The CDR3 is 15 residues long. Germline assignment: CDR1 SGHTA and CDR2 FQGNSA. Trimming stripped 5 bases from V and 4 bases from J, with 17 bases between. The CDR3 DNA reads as TGTGCCAGCAGCCTGCCGTGGGGGCGGGGAGAGACCCAGTACTTC. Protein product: CASSLPWGRGETQYF.

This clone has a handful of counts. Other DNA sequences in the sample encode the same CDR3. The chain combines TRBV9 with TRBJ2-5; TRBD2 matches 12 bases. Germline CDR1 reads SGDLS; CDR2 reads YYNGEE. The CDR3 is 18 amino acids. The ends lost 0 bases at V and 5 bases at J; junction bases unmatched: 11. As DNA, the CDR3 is TGTGCCAGCAGCGTAGGGAGAAGACTAGCGGGAGAGGGGGAGACCCAGTACTTC. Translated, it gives CASSVGRRLAGEGETQYF.

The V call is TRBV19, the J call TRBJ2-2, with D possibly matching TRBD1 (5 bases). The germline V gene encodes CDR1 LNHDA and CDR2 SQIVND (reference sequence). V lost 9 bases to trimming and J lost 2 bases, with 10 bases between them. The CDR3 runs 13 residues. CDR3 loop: CASADSNTGELFF. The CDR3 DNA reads TGTGCCAGCGCCGACAGCAACACCGGGGAGCTGTTTTTT.

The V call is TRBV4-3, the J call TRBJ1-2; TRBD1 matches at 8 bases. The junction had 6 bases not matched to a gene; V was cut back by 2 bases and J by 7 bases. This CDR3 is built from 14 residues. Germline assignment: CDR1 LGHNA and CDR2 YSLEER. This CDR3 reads CASSQQGARSGYTF. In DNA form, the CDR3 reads TGCGCCAGCAGCCAACAGGGGGCGCGTAGTGGCTACACCTTC.

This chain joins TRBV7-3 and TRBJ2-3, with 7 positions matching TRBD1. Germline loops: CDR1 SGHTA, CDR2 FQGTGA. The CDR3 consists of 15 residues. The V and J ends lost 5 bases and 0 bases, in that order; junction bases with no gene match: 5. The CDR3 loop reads CASSLWGQSTDTQYF. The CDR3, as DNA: TGTGCCAGCAGCCTCTGGGGACAGAGCACAGATACGCAGTATTTT. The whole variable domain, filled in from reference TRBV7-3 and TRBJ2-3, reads GAGVSQTPSNKVTEKGKYVELRCDPISGHTALYWYRQSLGQGPEFLIYFQGTGAADDSGLPNDRFFAVRPEGSVSTLKIQRTERGDSAVYLCASSLWGQSTDTQYFGPGTRLTVL.

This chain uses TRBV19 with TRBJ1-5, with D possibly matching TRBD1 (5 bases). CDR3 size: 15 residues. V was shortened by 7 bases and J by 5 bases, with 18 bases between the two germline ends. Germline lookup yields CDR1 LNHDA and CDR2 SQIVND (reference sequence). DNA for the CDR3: TGTGCCAGTACCCAGCAGGGCGACGGCGATCAGCCCCAGCATTTT. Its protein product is CASTQQGDGDQPQHF.

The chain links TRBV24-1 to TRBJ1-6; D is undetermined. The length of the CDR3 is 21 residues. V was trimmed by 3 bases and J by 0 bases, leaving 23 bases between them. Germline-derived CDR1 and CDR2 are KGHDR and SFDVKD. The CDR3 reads CATSDRYFVSTSRSYNSPLHF. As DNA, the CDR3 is TGTGCCACCAGTGATCGCTACTTTGTCTCCACTTCTCGCTCCTATAATTCACCCCTCCACTTT.

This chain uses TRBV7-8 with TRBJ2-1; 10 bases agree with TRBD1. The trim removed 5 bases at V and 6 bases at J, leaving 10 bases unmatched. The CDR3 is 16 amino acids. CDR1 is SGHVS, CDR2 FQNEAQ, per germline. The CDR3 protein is CASSTTGGRKGNEQFF. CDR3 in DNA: TGTGCCAGCAGCACGACAGGGGGCCGAAAGGGCAATGAGCAGTTCTTC. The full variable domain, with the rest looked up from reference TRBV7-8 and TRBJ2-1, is GAGVSQSPRYKVAKRGQDVALRCDPISGHVSLFWYQQALGQGPEFLTYFQNEAQLDKSGLPSDRFFAERPEGSVSTLKIQRTQQEDSAVYLCASSTTGGRKGNEQFFGPGTRLTVL.

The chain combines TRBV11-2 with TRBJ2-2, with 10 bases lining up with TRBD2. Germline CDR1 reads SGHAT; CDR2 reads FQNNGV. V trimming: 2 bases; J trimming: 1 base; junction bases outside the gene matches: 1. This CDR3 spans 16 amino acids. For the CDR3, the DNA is TGTGCCAGCAGCTTACCTAGCGGGAGGAACACCGGGGAGCTGTTTTTT. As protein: CASSLPSGRNTGELFF.

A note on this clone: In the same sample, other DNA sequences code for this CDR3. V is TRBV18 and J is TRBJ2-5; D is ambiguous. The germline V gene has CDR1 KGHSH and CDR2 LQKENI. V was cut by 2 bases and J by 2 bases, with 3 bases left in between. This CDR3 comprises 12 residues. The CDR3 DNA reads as TGTGCCAGCTCACCAGGGCAAGAGACCCAGTACTTC. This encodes CASSPGQETQYF.

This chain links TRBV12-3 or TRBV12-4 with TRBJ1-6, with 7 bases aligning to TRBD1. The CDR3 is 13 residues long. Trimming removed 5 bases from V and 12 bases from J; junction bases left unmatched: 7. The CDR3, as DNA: TGTGCCAGCAGTCCACAGGGGTGGGGACCCCTCCACTTT. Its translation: CASSPQGWGPLHF.

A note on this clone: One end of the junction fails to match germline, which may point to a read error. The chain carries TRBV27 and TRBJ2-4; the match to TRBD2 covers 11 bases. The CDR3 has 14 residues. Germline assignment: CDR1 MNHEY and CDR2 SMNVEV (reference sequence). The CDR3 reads CAGSGGLAANIQYF. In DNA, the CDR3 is TGTGCCGGCAGTGGGGGACTAGCGGCAAACATTCAGTACTTC.

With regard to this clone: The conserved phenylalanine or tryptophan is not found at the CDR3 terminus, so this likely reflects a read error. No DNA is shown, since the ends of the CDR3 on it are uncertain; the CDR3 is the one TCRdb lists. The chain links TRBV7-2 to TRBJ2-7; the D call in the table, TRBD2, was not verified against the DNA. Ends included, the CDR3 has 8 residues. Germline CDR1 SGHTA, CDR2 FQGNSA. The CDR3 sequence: CASIYFFH.

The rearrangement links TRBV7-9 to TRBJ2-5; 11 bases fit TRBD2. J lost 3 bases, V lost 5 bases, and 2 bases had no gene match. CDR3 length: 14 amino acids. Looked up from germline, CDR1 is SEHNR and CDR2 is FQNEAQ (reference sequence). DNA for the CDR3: TGTGCCAGCAGCACACTAGCGGGAGAAGAGACCCAGTACTTC. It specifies CASSTLAGEETQYF.

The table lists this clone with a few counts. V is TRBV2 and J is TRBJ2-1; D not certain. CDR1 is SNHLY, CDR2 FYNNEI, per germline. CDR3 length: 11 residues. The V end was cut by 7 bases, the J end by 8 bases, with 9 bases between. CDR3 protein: CASIGIYEQFF. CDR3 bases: TGTGCCAGCATTGGGATATATGAGCAGTTCTTC.